This T cell receptor (beta chain) was identified in a study of CXCR3-negative and CXCR3-positive naive CD8 T cells. Whole-study findings and limits: Naive CXCR3-negative cells resembled naive CXCR3-positive cells in TRBV-TRBJ usage; memory cells differed.

This CDR3 comprises 16 residues. The germline V gene encodes CDR1 SQVTM and CDR2 ANQGSEA. A CD45RO-CCR7+CD27+CD95- phenotype identified naive CD8+ T cells. Each TRB cDNA library was prepared by 5' RACE (with UMI labels). Each CDR3 protein gets one entry in TCRdb, which reprocessed the 5' RACE reads and gives no DNA. The sample has about 82,000 distinct CDR3 sequences. On this clonotype: Its antigen is still unknown.

The chain combines TRBV29-1 with TRBJ2-5. Sequencing was carried out using naive CXCR3- CD8+ T cells from blood. Indicated subset: CD45RO-CCR7+CD27+CD95- naive CD8+ T cells lacking CXCR3 (TNR3-). The sequence was collected from a human donor in good health. Some clones in this sample may be carry-over from other donors' samples. The CDR3 sequence is CSVEDAISPNRETQYF.